The clone carrying this T cell receptor beta chain was counted between two and nine times. Antigen unknown. These data come from a study of lymphopenia after photon versus proton radiotherapy. General study results and limits: Photon-treated patients lost naive T cells and TCR diversity; proton-treated stayed stable. After lymphocyte nadir, photon-treated repertoires showed oligoclonal expansion, especially CD8+ Temra. Larger post-nadir TCR diversity loss correlated inversely with survival in deceased patients.

Clones were sequenced by immunoSEQ multiplex PCR, and TCRdb holds only the in-frame ones, with some missing. The sample includes approximately 170,000 clones, about 88% seen only once; the top ten take around 4.7%. The CDR3 totals 18 residues. Germline CDR1 is SEHNR and CDR2 is FQNEAQ (reference sequence). Trimming at V came to 4 bases and at J to 13 bases, leaving 23 bases not matched to a gene. The rearrangement joins TRBV7-9 to TRBJ2-1; TRBD1 matches at 9 bases. The sequenced sample was peripheral blood, obtained from a patient treated with photon-based radiotherapy. This clonotype originated in a man aged 50-60 years with gastric cancer. In DNA, the CDR3 is TGTGCCAGCAGCTCCTCAAATCCGGGACAGGGAAATAGAAGGGAACAGTTCTTC. This encodes CASSSSNPGQGNRREQFF.